These 14 T cell receptor beta chains originate from one sample sequenced in a study of OX40 agonist ivuxolimab in advanced cancers. Produced via immunoSEQ multiplex PCR; TCRdb's table is partial and in-frame only. The sample comprises approximately 35,000 clones, 80% to 95% of which are singletons, and around a third rests with the top ten. Material: CD4+ or CD8+ T cells sorted from blood, obtained in a trial of the OX40 agonist ivuxolimab. These receptors came from an adult with an advanced solid tumor such as melanoma, head and neck, liver or kidney cancer.

The genes are TRBV4-1 and TRBJ2-7; tentative D call: TRBD1 (6 bases). This CDR3 is built from 14 residues. Germline CDR1 MGHRA, CDR2 YSYEKL. V was clipped by 1 base and J by 0 bases, with 7 bases between them. This CDR3 reads CASSQATGSYEQYF. DNA of the CDR3: TGCGCCAGCAGCCAAGCGACAGGCTCCTACGAGCAGTACTTC.

V usage is TRBV27 and J usage is TRBJ2-3; D unresolved. Germline loops: CDR1 MNHEY, CDR2 SMNVEV (reference sequence). Trimming removed 2 bases at V and 0 bases at J, with 9 bases between. The CDR3 is made up of 15 amino acids. CDR3 nucleotides: TGTGCCAGCAGTTTAACACCAACTAGCACAGATACGCAGTATTTT. Its translation: CASSLTPTSTDTQYF.

The chain has TRBV28 and TRBJ2-7, with TRBD2 identical over 12 bases. V shed 2 bases and J 7 bases; nucleotides not matched to a gene: 9. Germline CDR1 MDHEN, CDR2 SYDVKM. This CDR3 has 16 residues. The CDR3 is CASSLRLAGGPEEQYF. DNA for the CDR3: TGTGCCAGCAGTTTACGCCTAGCGGGAGGGCCGGAGGAGCAGTACTTC.

The V call is TRBV9, the J call TRBJ2-7; D remains unclear. Germline-derived CDR1 and CDR2 are SGDLS and YYNGEE. Trimming took 0 bases from V and 3 from J, leaving 7 bases between them. The CDR3 runs 13 residues. The DNA for the CDR3 is TGTGCCAGCAGCGTAGAACCAGACTACGAGCAGTACTTC. This codes for CASSVEPDYEQYF.

The chain carries TRBV27 and TRBJ2-7; 11 bases align to TRBD2. Germline CDR1 reads MNHEY; CDR2 reads SMNVEV (reference sequence). This CDR3 region has 15 residues. The V segment lost 6 bases and the J segment 4 bases; nucleotides outside the gene matches: 8. CDR3 nucleotides: TGTGCCAGCAGGACTAGCGGGAATAGTGTGTACGAGCAGTACTTC. This translates into CASRTSGNSVYEQYF.

This clone was counted once. The chain has TRBV29-1 and TRBJ2-1; D is unclear. The germline CDR1 and CDR2 sequences are SQVTM and ANQGSEA. This CDR3 has 11 residues. V shed 5 bases and J shed 3 bases, with 5 bases lying between them. The CDR3 region has the DNA TGCAGCGTTTCGTACTACAATGAGCAGTTCTTC. Translated, it gives CSVSYYNEQFF.

The chain joins TRBV14 to TRBJ2-3, with D uncertain. The V end lost 1 base, the J end lost 1 base, and 3 bases lay between the germline ends. Germline-derived CDR1 and CDR2 are SGHDN and FVKESK. The CDR3 sequence is 13 residues long. The CDR3: CASSQARTDTQYF. For the CDR3, the DNA is TGTGCCAGCAGCCAAGCCCGCACAGATACGCAGTATTTT.

Here the CDR3 DNA reads TGCGCCAGCAGCTTTAACACCGGGGAGCTGTTTTTT. It yields the protein CASSFNTGELFF. This sequence joins TRBV5-1 and TRBJ2-2, with D uncertain. Germline V gene data show CDR1 as SGHRS and CDR2 as YFSETQ. V was trimmed by 2 bases and J by 2 bases, leaving 1 base between them. The CDR3 loop spans 12 amino acids.

This clone is medium-sized. The chain joins TRBV11-2 to TRBJ2-7; D unclear. From germline, CDR1 is SGHAT and CDR2 FQNNGV. V dropped 5 bases and J dropped 4 bases, with 9 bases sitting between them. CDR3 length equals 12 residues. For the CDR3, the DNA is TGTGCCAGCAGCCTTAGCCCGTACGAGCAGTACTTC. Residues: CASSLSPYEQYF.

V gene TRBV9 combines with J gene TRBJ2-2; D is possibly TRBD1 (6 bases). This CDR3 spans 16 amino acids. V dropped 0 bases and J dropped 1 base, with 10 bases sitting between them. Germline V lookup: CDR1 SGDLS, CDR2 YYNGEE. This chain's CDR3 is CASSVAGERNTGELFF. CDR3 bases: TGTGCCAGCAGCGTAGCAGGGGAGAGGAACACCGGGGAGCTGTTTTTT.

The chain carries TRBV4-1 and TRBJ2-3; 10 nucleotides align to TRBD2. V was clipped by 5 bases and J by 5 bases; unmatched bases: 7. This CDR3 is 15 amino acids long. From germline, CDR1 is MGHRA and CDR2 YSYEKL. The CDR3 region is CASSSGAGGEDTQYF. CDR3 coding DNA: TGCGCCAGCAGCAGTGGAGCGGGAGGGGAAGATACGCAGTATTTT.

By sample fraction, this clone is medium-sized. The genes are TRBV7-2 and TRBJ2-5; D perhaps matches TRBD1 (5 bases). CDR1 SGHTA and CDR2 FQGNSA come from the germline V gene. V was cut by 5 bases and J by 6 bases, with 13 bases left in between. The CDR3 loop spans 13 amino acids. CDR3 region: CASSKGHEKTQYF. The CDR3 DNA is TGTGCCAGCAGCAAAGGACATGAAAAGACCCAGTACTTC.

This chain joins TRBV29-1 and TRBJ1-1, with D possibly TRBD1 on 5 matching bases. CDR3 length: 14 amino acids. Trimming took off 3 bases at V and 3 bases at J, with 14 bases between the two ends. Germline CDR1 and CDR2: SQVTM and ANQGSEA. This CDR3 reads CSVDRQGGYTEAFF. The CDR3 DNA reads as TGCAGCGTTGATCGGCAGGGAGGGTACACTGAAGCTTTCTTT. The variable domain in full, with the rest retrieved from reference TRBV29-1 and TRBJ1-1, is SAVISQKPSRDICQRGTSLTIQCQVDSQVTMMFWYRQQPGQSLTLIATANQGSEATYESGFVIDKFPISRPNLTFSTLTVSNMSPEDSSIYLCSVDRQGGYTEAFFGQGTRLTVV.

The chain links TRBV10-3 to TRBJ1-1, with D perhaps matching TRBD1 (5 bases). V shed 6 bases and J shed 3 bases, with 14 bases lying between them. Germline V gene data show CDR1 as ENHRY and CDR2 as SYGVKD. This CDR3 spans 14 amino acids. CDR3 sequence reads: CAISPGTGDTEAFF. The CDR3 DNA reads TGTGCCATCAGCCCTGGGACCGGGGACACTGAAGCTTTCTTT.